These 24 T cell receptor beta chains were sequenced from one sample in a study of regulatory T cells in long-lasting Graves disease. Time point of the sample: newly diagnosed GD, antithyroid drugs for less than 3 months. Preparation of the TCR library used RNA extracted from PBMCs. According to the study, TCR beta libraries were built with iRepertoire HTBI primers and CDR3-region Arm-PCR. One entry per CDR3 protein, called by TCRdb with MiXCR from the multiplex PCR reads. The sample holds roughly 500,000 distinct CDR3 sequences, 12% seen once. In addition, the sample was reused for a study of T cells in Graves' hyperthyroidism and ophthalmopathy.

The sample was peripheral blood mononuclear cells (PBMCs), taken at new diagnosis, from a patient treated with antithyroid drugs. These receptor sequences come from a woman aged 25-40 years with Graves disease.

The chain employs TRBV2 and TRBJ2-5; 10 positions match TRBD1. Per the germline V gene, CDR1 is SNHLY and CDR2 is FYNNEI. The CDR3 consists of 14 residues. The V gene end was trimmed by 9 bases and the J gene end by 5 bases; junction bases not matched to a gene: 9. The CDR3 reads CASCGTGVAETQYF. For the CDR3, the DNA is TGTGCCAGTTGTGGGACAGGGGTGGCGGAGACCCAGTACTTC. The whole variable domain, remainder taken from reference TRBV2 and TRBJ2-5, is EPEVTQTPSHQVTQMGQEVILRCVPISNHLYFYWYRQILGQKVEFLVSFYNNEISEKSEIFDDQFSVERPDGSNFTLKIRSTKLEDSAMYFCASCGTGVAETQYFGPGTRLLVL.

This clonotype was seen at least ten times. The V and J genes are TRBV28 and TRBJ2-2; tentative D call: TRBD2 (5 bases). Trimming took 7 bases from V and 5 from J, leaving 17 bases between them. This CDR3 is built from 15 residues. The germline gives CDR1 MDHEN, CDR2 SYDVKM. The DNA for the CDR3 is TGTGCCAGCACCTCCAGCGGATCTGGGACCGGGGAGCTGTTTTTT. Its translation: CASTSSGSGTGELFF.

This clonotype came up many times. This chain joins TRBV7-2 and TRBJ2-7, with TRBD1 as a possible D gene (5 bases). V dropped 1 base and J dropped 3 bases, with 16 bases sitting between them. The germline gives CDR1 SGHTA, CDR2 FQGNSA. CDR3 length: 16 amino acids. The CDR3 DNA reads as TGTGCCAGCAGCTTAGGCCCTACAGGTAATGACTACGAGCAGTACTTC. It codes for CASSLGPTGNDYEQYF.

This clonotype was counted a few times. This rearrangement joins TRBV19 to TRBJ2-2; D is perhaps TRBD2 (5 bases). The CDR3 loop spans 14 amino acids. V was trimmed by 3 bases and J by 7 bases, leaving 12 bases between them. Per germline, CDR1 LNHDA and CDR2 SQIVND (reference sequence). The CDR3 loop reads CASSITEGIGELFF. CDR3 nucleotides: TGTGCCAGTAGTATCACAGAGGGCATCGGGGAGCTGTTTTTT.

Comments on this clonotype: Relative to the germline gene, one junction end is altered; a read error may explain this. The V gene is TRBV11-2, the J gene TRBJ2-7; D unresolved. CDR1 SGHAT and CDR2 FQNNGV come from the germline V gene. The CDR3 spans 13 residues. Written as DNA, the CDR3 is TGTACCAGCAGCTTAGATCCTGCCTACGAGCAGTACTTC. This translates into CTSSLDPAYEQYF.

This clonotype appeared once. Given a much more abundant clone one base away, this may be a read error. Because it lacks the conserved phenylalanine or tryptophan at the end, this CDR3 is likely a read error. The chain carries TRBV7-2 and TRBJ2-1; D is perhaps TRBD2 (6 bases). The ends were cut back, 4 bases at V and 10 bases at J, with 14 bases in the middle. The CDR3 totals 13 residues. Germline CDR1 reads SGHTA; CDR2 reads FQGNSA. CDR3 amino acids: CASSSGVWREQFS. In DNA form, the CDR3 reads TGTGCCAGCAGCTCGGGGGTATGGAGGGAGCAGTTCTCC.

CDR3 nucleotide sequence: TGTGCCAGCAGCCAACCCTCCCTCGGAGCTAATGAAAAACTGTTTTTT. As protein: CASSQPSLGANEKLFF. The chain employs TRBV3-1 and TRBJ1-4; D unclear. The CDR3 is 16 amino acids. V was trimmed by 2 bases and J by 3 bases, leaving 13 bases between them. The germline CDR1 and CDR2 sequences are LGHDT and YNNKEL (reference sequence).

The chain uses TRBV18 and TRBJ1-2, with 8 bases fitting TRBD1. The CDR3 loop spans 16 amino acids. Losses at the gene ends were 3 bases for V and 0 bases for J; bases not matched to a gene: 6. Germline V gene data show CDR1 as KGHSH and CDR2 as LQKENI. The CDR3 DNA follows: TGTGCCAGCTCACCTTCGGGACAGGTGACTAACTATGGCTACACCTTC. Translation: CASSPSGQVTNYGYTF. The full variable domain, completed using reference TRBV18 and TRBJ1-2, is NAGVMQNPRHLVRRRGQEARLRCSPMKGHSHVYWYRQLPEEGLKFMVYLQKENIIDESGMPKERFSAEFPKEGPSILRIQQVVRGDSAAYFCASSPSGQVTNYGYTFGSGTRLTVV.

This clonotype was detected only a few times. The chain recombines TRBV10-2 with TRBJ2-2; 10 nucleotides align to TRBD1. The CDR3 length is 17 residues. Germline V lookup: CDR1 WSHSY, CDR2 SAAADI. The V segment lost 6 bases and the J segment 7 bases; nucleotides outside the gene matches: 14. The CDR3 sequence is CASRDPGGTGADGELFF. The CDR3 nucleotides read TGCGCCAGCAGAGATCCGGGAGGGACAGGGGCTGACGGGGAGCTGTTTTTT.

This clonotype was counted many times. The V call is TRBV6-5, the J call TRBJ2-1; D unresolved. CDR3 length: 15 residues. V was trimmed by 3 bases and J by 1 base, leaving 10 bases between them. Looked up from germline, CDR1 is MNHEY and CDR2 is SVGAGI. The CDR3 nucleotides read TGTGCCAGCAGTTATACGGGCGCTTCCTACAATGAGCAGTTCTTC. Translating gives CASSYTGASYNEQFF.

This clonotype showed up many times. This chain joins TRBV28 and TRBJ1-1; D is unclear. There are 13 residues in the CDR3. V lost 10 bases and J 0 bases, leaving 12 bases between the germline ends. CDR1 is MDHEN, CDR2 SYDVKM, per germline. CDR3 DNA sequence: TGTGCCATCCGTCGGGGAATGAACACTGAAGCTTTCTTT. Protein product: CAIRRGMNTEAFF.

The V and J genes are TRBV24-1 and TRBJ1-2; the D is unclear. Germline lookup yields CDR1 KGHDR and CDR2 SFDVKD. Trimming left V 4 bases short and J 2 bases short, with 10 bases between. This CDR3 spans 14 amino acids. CDR3 nucleotides: TGTGCCACCAGTGACCAAACAGAGAACTATGGCTACACCTTC. This encodes CATSDQTENYGYTF.

This clonotype was seen at least ten times. J is TRBJ1-1 and V is TRBV20-1; a possible D gene is TRBD1 (6 bases). The length of the CDR3 is 14 residues. Germline CDR1 and CDR2: DFQATT and SNEGSKA (reference sequence). Trimming took off 7 bases at V and 4 bases at J, with 19 bases between the two ends. The chain's CDR3 is CSEEGGGRGTEAFF. In DNA form, the CDR3 reads TGCAGTGAGGAAGGGGGGGGTCGAGGCACTGAAGCTTTCTTT.

This clonotype was observed a handful of times. The chain employs TRBV20-1 and TRBJ2-7, with no clear D. There are 15 residues in the CDR3. V lost 0 bases and J 3 bases, leaving 15 bases between the germline ends. Germline loops: CDR1 DFQATT, CDR2 SNEGSKA (reference sequence). CDR3 sequence reads: CSARDLEVKLYEQYF. The CDR3 DNA is TGCAGTGCTAGAGATTTAGAGGTTAAACTCTACGAGCAGTACTTC.

This clonotype appeared a few times. Being one base from a much bigger clone, this may be a read error. The genes are TRBV27 and TRBJ2-6; D may be TRBD1 (5 bases). The CDR3 totals 17 residues. Germline lookup yields CDR1 MNHEY and CDR2 SMNVEV (reference sequence). The chain's CDR3 is CASSPYSPRSGANVLAF. The CDR3, as DNA: TGTGCCAGCAGTCCCTACTCCCCTCGCTCTGGGGCCAACGTCCTGGCTTTC.

CDR3 DNA: TGTGCCAGCAGTCGGGCAGGGGCGTACCAAGAGACCCAGTACTTC. Translation: CASSRAGAYQETQYF. The rearrangement joins TRBV27 to TRBJ2-5; D is possibly TRBD1 (6 bases). The CDR3 extends over 15 amino acids. V dropped 5 bases and J dropped 0 bases, with 13 bases sitting between them. Per the germline V gene, CDR1 is MNHEY and CDR2 is SMNVEV (reference sequence).

This clonotype showed up just a few times. The chain is built from TRBV6-8 and TRBJ2-3, with 13 bases that match TRBD2. This CDR3 spans 14 amino acids. Germline V gene data show CDR1 as MNHGY and CDR2 as SAAAGT. The J segment lost 9 bases and the V segment lost 6 bases, leaving 6 bases of the junction unmatched. The CDR3 loop reads CASRLAGGPGTQYF. Written as DNA, the CDR3 is TGTGCCAGCAGACTAGCGGGAGGGCCGGGGACGCAGTATTTT.

This clonotype showed up many times. V and J are TRBV28 and TRBJ1-1, with TRBD1 as a possible D gene (5 bases). The CDR3 is 14 amino acids. Germline CDR1 MDHEN, CDR2 SYDVKM. V was trimmed by 3 bases and J by 5 bases, leaving 13 bases between them. CDR3 amino acids: CASSFRGVDTEAFF. CDR3 nucleotides: TGTGCCAGCAGTTTTCGGGGGGTTGATACTGAAGCTTTCTTT.

This clonotype was counted a few times. The CDR3 spells CASSPFPRGAGEKLFF. DNA of the CDR3: TGCGCCAGCAGCCCCTTCCCTCGGGGGGCTGGTGAAAAACTGTTTTTT. The gene calls are TRBV4-1 and TRBJ1-4; maybe TRBD1 (6 bases). The germline V gene has CDR1 MGHRA and CDR2 YSYEKL. The V end was cut by 4 bases, the J end by 7 bases, with 19 bases between. The CDR3 has 16 residues.

On this clonotype itself: A read error is the likely source, as a far larger clone sits one nucleotide away. The CDR3 sequence is CDSRQLAESTEQFF. CDR3 DNA sequence: TGTGACAGCAGACAGCTCGCGGAGTCCACTGAGCAGTTCTTC. The chain links TRBV13 to TRBJ2-1; tentatively, D is TRBD1 (5 bases). CDR1 and CDR2 from the germline V gene are PRHDT and FYEKMQ (reference sequence). CDR3 length equals 14 residues.

The table lists this clonotype with many counts. The chain links TRBV12-3 or TRBV12-4 to TRBJ2-7; maybe TRBD1 (7 bases). The CDR3 sequence is 15 residues long. V lost 3 bases and J 2 bases, leaving 14 bases between the germline ends. CDR3 nucleotide sequence: TGTGCCAGCAGTTTGGGGTCAGGGGGGCCCTACGAGCAGTACTTC. Its translation is CASSLGSGGPYEQYF.

The rearrangement uses TRBV6-5 and TRBJ2-1; D perhaps matches TRBD2 (5 bases). The V gene lost 2 bases and the J gene lost 10 bases, with 18 bases spanning the gap. Germline V CDR1 and CDR2: MNHEY, SVGAGI. The CDR3 spans 15 residues. The CDR3: CASSYLARVMDEQFF. The CDR3 DNA is TGTGCCAGCAGTTACCTGGCGAGGGTCATGGACGAGCAGTTCTTC.

This clonotype was recorded at least ten times. The chain recombines TRBV12-3 or TRBV12-4 with TRBJ1-4; tentative D call: TRBD1 (5 bases). The CDR3 is 14 amino acids. Trimming stripped 8 bases from V and 8 bases from J, with 18 bases between. The CDR3 loop reads CASARRQGSEKLFF. CDR3 coding DNA: TGTGCCAGCGCGAGACGGCAGGGCTCCGAAAAACTGTTTTTT.

This clonotype has ten or more counts. The chain has TRBV28 and TRBJ2-7; the D gene is possibly TRBD2 (5 bases). Trimming pared 0 bases from V and 3 bases from J, leaving 9 bases between. Looked up from germline, CDR1 is MDHEN and CDR2 is SYDVKM. CDR3 length equals 14 residues. This CDR3 is CASSLWRDSYEQYF. DNA of the CDR3: TGTGCCAGCAGTTTATGGAGGGATAGCTACGAGCAGTACTTC. Filled out from reference TRBV28 and TRBJ2-7, the complete variable domain reads DVKVTQSSRYLVKRTGEKVFLECVQDMDHENMFWYRQDPGLGLRLIYFSYDVKMKEKGDIPEGYSVSREKKERFSLILESASTNQTSMYLCASSLWRDSYEQYFGPGTRLTVT.